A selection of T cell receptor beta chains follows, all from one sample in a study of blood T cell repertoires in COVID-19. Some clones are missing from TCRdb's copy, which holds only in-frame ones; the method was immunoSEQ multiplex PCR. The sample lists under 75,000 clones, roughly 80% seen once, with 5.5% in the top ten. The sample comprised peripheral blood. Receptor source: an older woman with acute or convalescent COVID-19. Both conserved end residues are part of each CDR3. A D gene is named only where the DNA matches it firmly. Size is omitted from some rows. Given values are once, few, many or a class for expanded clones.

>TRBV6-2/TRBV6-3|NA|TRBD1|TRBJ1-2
TGTGCCAGCAGCCCCCGGGACAGGGTTTCTGGCTACACCTTC
CASSPRDRVSGYTF
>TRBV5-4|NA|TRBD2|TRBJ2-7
TGTGCCAGCAGCTTGAGGGGAAGCGGGGGGGCCCACGAGCAGTACTTC
CASSLRGSGGAHEQYF
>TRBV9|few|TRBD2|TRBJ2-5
TGTGCCAGCAGCCCTCACGGACTAGGAGGAGAGACCCAGTACTTC
CASSPHGLGGETQYF
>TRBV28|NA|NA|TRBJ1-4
TGTGCCAGCAGTCTTGACAGGAATGAAAAACTGTTTTTT
CASSLDRNEKLFF
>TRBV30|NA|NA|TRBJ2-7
TGTGCCTGGACCCTCCAGGTCCGGGGCGAGCAGTACTTC
CAWTLQVRGEQYF
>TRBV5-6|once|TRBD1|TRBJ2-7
TGTGCCAGCAGCACGGACAGGGCATACGAGCAGTACTTC
CASSTDRAYEQYF
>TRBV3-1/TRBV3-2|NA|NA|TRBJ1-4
TGTGCCAGCAGCCAGAACGGGGAGAATGAAAAACTGTTTTTT
CASSQNGENEKLFF
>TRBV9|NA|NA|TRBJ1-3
TGTGCCAGCAGACCAGGGATCGGAAACACCATATATTTT
CASRPGIGNTIYF
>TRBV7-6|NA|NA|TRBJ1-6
TGTGCCAGCAGCTTAGACAGGACAAATTCACCCCTCCACTTT
CASSLDRTNSPLHF
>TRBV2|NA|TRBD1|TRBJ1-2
TGTGCCACCCGACAGGGCTCGACTAACTATGGCTACACCTTC
CATRQGSTNYGYTF
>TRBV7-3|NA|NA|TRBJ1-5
TGTGCCAGCAGCTTAGACAGTGGACAGCCCCAGCATTTT
CASSLDSGQPQHF
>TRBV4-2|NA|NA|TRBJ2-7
TGTGCCAGCAGCCAAGATTTCCAGGGGGGATACGAGCAGTACTTC
CASSQDFQGGYEQYF
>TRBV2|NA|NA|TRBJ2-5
TGTGCCAGCAGTGATTTAGGATCCCGGGAAGAGACCCAGTACTTC
CASSDLGSREETQYF
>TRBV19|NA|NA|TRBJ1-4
TGTGCCAGTAGTACACTTACAGGCCCCGGGGGTGAAAAACTGTTTTTT
CASSTLTGPGGEKLFF
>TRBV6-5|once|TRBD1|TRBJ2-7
TGTGCCAGCAGCCGACAGGGATCGGGCGAGCAGTACTTC
CASSRQGSGEQYF
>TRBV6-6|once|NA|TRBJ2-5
TGTGCCAGCAGCGCCACTGGCACGGGAACAGAGACCCAGTACTTC
CASSATGTGTETQYF
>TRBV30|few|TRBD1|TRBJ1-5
TGTGCCTGGAGACCGCCGGGACAGGTCAATCAGCCCCAGCATTTT
CAWRPPGQVNQPQHF
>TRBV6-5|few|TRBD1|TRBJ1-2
TGTGCCAGCAGTCCGACAGGGGCGGCGGGCTACACCTTC
CASSPTGAAGYTF
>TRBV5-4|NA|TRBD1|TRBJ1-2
TGTGCCAGCAGCCTGACAGGGGCGGTAGGCTCTGGCTACACCTTC
CASSLTGAVGSGYTF
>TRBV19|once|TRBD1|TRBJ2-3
TGTGCCAGTAGTACTGGGACAGGCACAGATACGCAGTATTTT
CASSTGTGTDTQYF
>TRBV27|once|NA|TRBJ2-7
TGTGCCAGCAGTTTAGGTAGGGAGGGGGACGAGCAGTACTTC
CASSLGREGDEQYF
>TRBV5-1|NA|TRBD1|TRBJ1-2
TGCGCCAGCAGCCGGCAAATAATGTCGGGACAGGTCGATGGCTACACCTTC
CASSRQIMSGQVDGYTF
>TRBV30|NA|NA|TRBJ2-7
TGTGCCTGGAGTGTACGGACAGATTCCTACGAGCAGTACTTC
CAWSVRTDSYEQYF
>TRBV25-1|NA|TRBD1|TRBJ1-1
TGTGCCAGCAGTGCTGAGACAGGGTGGGTCACTGAAGCTTTCTTT
CASSAETGWVTEAFF
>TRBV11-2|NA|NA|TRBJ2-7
TGTGCCAGCAGCTTAGATCGAGGGAGAACCTACGAGCAGTACTTC
CASSLDRGRTYEQYF
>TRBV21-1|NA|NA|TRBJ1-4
TGTGCCAGGCCCAACACAGCAACTAATGAAAAACTGTTTTTT
CARPNTATNEKLFF
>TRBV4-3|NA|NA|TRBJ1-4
TGCGCCAGCAGAAGTACAGGGTCGTCTAATGAAAAACTGTTTTTT
CASRSTGSSNEKLFF
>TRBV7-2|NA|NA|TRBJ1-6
TGTGCCAGCAGCTTAACTCCAGGGAATTCACCCCTCCACTTT
CASSLTPGNSPLHF
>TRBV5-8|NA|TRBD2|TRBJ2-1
TGTGCCAGTGGAAATAGCGGGGGGGCCGTTGAGCAGTTCTTC
CASGNSGGAVEQFF
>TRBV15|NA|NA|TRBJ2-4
TGTGCCACCAGCAGCACCGGTCGTAAGGGGCCTAACACCCTAGCCAAAAACATTCAGTACTTC
CATSSTGRKGPNTLAKNIQYF
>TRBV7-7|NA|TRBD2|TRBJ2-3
TGTGCCAGCAGCTCAACAACTTCAGCGGGGGGATCGACTAGCACAGATACGCAGTATTTT
CASSSTTSAGGSTSTDTQYF
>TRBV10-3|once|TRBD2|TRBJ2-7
TGTGCCCCCCCAGAGCGGGGCTGCCACGAGCAGTACTTC
CAPPERGCHEQYF
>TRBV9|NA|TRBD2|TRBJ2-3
TGTGCCAGCAGCGTAGCCGCGGGGGGGTATACGCAGTATTTT
CASSVAAGGYTQYF
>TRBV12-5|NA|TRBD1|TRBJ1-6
TGTGCTAGTGGTCCTGATACAGGGGCCTCCCTCCACTTT
CASGPDTGASLHF
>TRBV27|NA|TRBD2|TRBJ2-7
TGTGCCAGCAGTTCCGGTAGCGGGGGGGCTAACGAGCAGTACTTC
CASSSGSGGANEQYF
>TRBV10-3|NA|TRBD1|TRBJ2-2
TGTGCCATCAGTGATGGGACAGGTACCGGGGAGCTGTTTTTT
CAISDGTGTGELFF
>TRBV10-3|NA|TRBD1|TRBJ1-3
TGTGCCATCAGTGAAAGGACAGGGGTCACTGGAAACACCATATATTTT
CAISERTGVTGNTIYF
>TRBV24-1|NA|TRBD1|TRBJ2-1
TGTGCCACCAGTGACCCAAAACCCGGGACAGGGGGGGATGAGCAGTTCTTC
CATSDPKPGTGGDEQFF
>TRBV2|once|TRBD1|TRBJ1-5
TGTGCCAGCAGTGTCGACAGGGGGCTTCAGCCCCAGCATTTT
CASSVDRGLQPQHF
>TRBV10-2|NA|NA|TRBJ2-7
TGCGCCAGAGTACTCAGGGGGGACTACGAGCAGTACTTC
CARVLRGDYEQYF
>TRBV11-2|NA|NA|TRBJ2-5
TGTGCCAGCAGCCGGACCCCCGGAGGGGAGACCCAGTACTTC
CASSRTPGGETQYF
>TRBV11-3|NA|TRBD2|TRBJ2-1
TGTGCCAGCAGCTACACTAGCGGTTACAATGAGCAGTTCTTC
CASSYTSGYNEQFF
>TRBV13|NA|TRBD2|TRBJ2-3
TGTGCCAGCAGCTTATGGGGGGGAGATACGCAGTATTTT
CASSLWGGDTQYF
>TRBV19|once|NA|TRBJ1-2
TGTGCCAGTAGTCTACAGGGCGGCTATGGCTACACCTTC
CASSLQGGYGYTF
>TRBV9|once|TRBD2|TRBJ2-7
TGTGCCAGCAGCGTTAGCGGGGGGGGGTACGAGCAGTACTTC
CASSVSGGGYEQYF
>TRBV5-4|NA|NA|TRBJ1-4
TGTGCCAGCAGCTGGGACACAGAGAATGAAAAACTGTTTTTT
CASSWDTENEKLFF
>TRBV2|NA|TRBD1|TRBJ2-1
TGTGCCAGCAGTGAAGATACGTGGGGACAGGTTGATGAGCAGTTCTTC
CASSEDTWGQVDEQFF
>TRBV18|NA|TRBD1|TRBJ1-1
TGTGCCAGCTCGGAAACCACGTCCGCCGGGACAGGGGGCGCAATGGCTGAAGCTTTCTTT
CASSETTSAGTGGAMAEAFF
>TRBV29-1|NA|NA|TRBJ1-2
TGCAGCGTACCAGTTAGGGAGGGCCCTAACTATGGCTACACCTTC
CSVPVREGPNYGYTF
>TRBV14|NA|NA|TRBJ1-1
TGTGCCAGCAGGGACAGAGTGGAAGCTTTCTTT
CASRDRVEAFF
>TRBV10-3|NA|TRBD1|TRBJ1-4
TGTGCCATCAGTGCTCAGGGGGCTGAAAAACTGTTTTTT
CAISAQGAEKLFF
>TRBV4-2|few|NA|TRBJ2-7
TGTGCCAGCAGCCGCGGGACGGAGTACGAGCAGTACTTC
CASSRGTEYEQYF
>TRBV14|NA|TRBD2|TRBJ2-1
TGTGCCAGCAGCCGCTTACTAGCGGGGGGGCGGAATGAGCAGTTCTTC
CASSRLLAGGRNEQFF
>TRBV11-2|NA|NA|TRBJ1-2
TGTGCCAGCAGCCTACAGGGCAACTATGGCTACACCTTC
CASSLQGNYGYTF
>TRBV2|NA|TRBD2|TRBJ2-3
TGTGCCAGCAGCGGACTAGCGGGGGGCTACATTCCTCGCACAGATACGCAGTATTTT
CASSGLAGGYIPRTDTQYF
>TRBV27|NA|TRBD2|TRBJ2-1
TGTGCCACTACGCCTAGCGGGGGATACAATGAGCAGTTCTTC
CATTPSGGYNEQFF
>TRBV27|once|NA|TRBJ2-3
TGTGCCACTAGGGGGGGCCTCAGCACAGATACGCAGTATTTT
CATRGGLSTDTQYF
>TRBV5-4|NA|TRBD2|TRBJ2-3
TGTGCCAGCAGCTTTGGATCGGGGGGGGGCACAGATACGCAGTATTTT
CASSFGSGGGTDTQYF
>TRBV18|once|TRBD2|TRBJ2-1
TGTGCCAGCTCACAGGGGACTAGCTCTTACAATGAGCAGTTCTTC
CASSQGTSSYNEQFF
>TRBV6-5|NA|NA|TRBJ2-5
TGTGCCAGCATGGACCGTCGGAGGTACCAAGAGACCCAGTACTTC
CASMDRRRYQETQYF